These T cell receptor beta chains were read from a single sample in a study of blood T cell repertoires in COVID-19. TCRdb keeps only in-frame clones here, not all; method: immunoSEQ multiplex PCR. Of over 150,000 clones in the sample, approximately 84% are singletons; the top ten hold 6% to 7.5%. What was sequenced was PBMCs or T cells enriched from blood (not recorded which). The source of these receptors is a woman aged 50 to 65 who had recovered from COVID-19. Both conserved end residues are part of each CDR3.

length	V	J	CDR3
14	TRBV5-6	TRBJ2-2	CASRLLQATGELFF
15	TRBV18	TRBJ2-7	CASSPANRDSYEQYF
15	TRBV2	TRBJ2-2	CASRTGTSVAGELFF
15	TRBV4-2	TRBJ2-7	CASSRAAAPLSEQYF
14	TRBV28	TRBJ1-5	CASQTSGLNQPQHF
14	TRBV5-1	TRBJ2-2	CASSFTQATGELFF
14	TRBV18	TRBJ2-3	CASGDRDVTDTQYF
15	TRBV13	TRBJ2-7	CASSLGGGSSHEQYF
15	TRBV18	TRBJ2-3	CASSRDRSRTDTQYF
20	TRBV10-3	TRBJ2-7	CAIMVQGGTSGRLFGYEQYF
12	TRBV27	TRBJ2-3	CASSSSMDTQYF
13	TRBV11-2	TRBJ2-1	CASGLTSPGEQFF
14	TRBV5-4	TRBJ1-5	CASSLGTGNQPQHF
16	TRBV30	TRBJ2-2	CAWKPGLAGVSGELFF
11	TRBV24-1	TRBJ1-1	CATATGTEAFF
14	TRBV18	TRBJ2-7	CASSPVALSYEQYF
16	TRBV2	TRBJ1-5	CASMKGQGGRGQPQHF
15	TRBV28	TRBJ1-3	CASRIDRSSGNTIYF
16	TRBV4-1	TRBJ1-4	CASSPPAAGGNEKLFF
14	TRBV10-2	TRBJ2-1	CASNGGSSYNEQFF
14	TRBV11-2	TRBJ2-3	CASSLRLTTDTQYF
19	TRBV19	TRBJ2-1	CASSSGGRREGQVYNEQFF
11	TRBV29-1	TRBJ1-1	CSVDTVPEAFF
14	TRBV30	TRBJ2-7	CASRDWRSTREQYF
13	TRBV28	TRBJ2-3	CASRPQGTGTQYF
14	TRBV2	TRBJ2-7	CASSELGGRYEQYF
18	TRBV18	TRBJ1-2	CASSPVGAGSIRNYGYTF
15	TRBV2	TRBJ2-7	CASRDPGQGTYEQYF
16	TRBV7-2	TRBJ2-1	CASSLGAGRGYNEQFF
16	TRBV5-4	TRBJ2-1	CASSPGDWSSYNEQFF
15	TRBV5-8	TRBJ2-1	CASIRDRGVSNEQFF
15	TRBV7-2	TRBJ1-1	CASRASGTGGLEAFF
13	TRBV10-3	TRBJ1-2	CAISVTGTSGYTF
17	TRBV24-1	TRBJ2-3	CATSDSDGKASTDTQYF
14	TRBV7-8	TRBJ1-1	CASSLGQGITEAFF
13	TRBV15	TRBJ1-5	CATSPRIGQPQHF
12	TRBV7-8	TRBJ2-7	CVSRGTSAEQYF
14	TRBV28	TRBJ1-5	CASIQGTGNQPQHF
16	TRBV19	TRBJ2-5	CASQAGLAGGRETQYF